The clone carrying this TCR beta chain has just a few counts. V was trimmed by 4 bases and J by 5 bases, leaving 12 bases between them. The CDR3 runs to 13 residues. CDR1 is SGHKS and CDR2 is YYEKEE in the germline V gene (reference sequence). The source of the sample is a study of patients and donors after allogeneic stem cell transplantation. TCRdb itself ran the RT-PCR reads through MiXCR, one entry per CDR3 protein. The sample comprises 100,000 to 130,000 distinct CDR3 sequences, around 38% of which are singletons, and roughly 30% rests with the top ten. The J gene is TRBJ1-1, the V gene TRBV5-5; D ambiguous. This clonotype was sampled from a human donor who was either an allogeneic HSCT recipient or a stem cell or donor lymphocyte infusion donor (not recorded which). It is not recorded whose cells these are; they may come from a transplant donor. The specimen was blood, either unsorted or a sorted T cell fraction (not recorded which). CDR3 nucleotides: TGTGCCAGCAGCCGACCCCCTGGGACTGAAGCTTTCTTT. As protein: CASSRPPGTEAFF.